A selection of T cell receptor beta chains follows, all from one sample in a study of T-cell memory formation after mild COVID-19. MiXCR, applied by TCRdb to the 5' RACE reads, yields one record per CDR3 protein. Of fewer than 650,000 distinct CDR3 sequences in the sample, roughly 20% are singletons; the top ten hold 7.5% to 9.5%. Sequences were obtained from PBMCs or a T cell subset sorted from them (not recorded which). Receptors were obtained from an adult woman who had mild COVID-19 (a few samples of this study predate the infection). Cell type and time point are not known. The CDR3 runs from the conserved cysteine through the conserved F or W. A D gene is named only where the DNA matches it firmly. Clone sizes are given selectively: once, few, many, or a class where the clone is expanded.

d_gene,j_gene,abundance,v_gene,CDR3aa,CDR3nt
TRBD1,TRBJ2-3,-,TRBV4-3,CASSQGQGVSTDTQYF,TGCGCCAGCAGCCAAGGACAGGGTGTAAGCACAGATACGCAGTATTTT
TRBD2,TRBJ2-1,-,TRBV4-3,CASSQDWVLAGSNEQFF,TGCGCCAGCAGCCAAGATTGGGTCCTAGCGGGAAGCAATGAGCAGTTCTTC
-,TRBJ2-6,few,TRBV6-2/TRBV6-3,CASSKRGTGERANVLTF,TGTGCCAGCAGTAAGAGGGGCACGGGCGAGCGGGCCAACGTCCTGACTTTC
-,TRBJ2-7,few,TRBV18,CASSPPSTSIYEQYF,TGTGCCAGCTCACCACCGTCTACCTCGATCTACGAGCAGTACTTC
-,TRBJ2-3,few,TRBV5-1,CASSLRTRGGGTDTQYF,TGCGCCAGCAGCCTACGGACAAGAGGGGGTGGTACAGATACGCAGTATTTT
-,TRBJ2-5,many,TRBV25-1,CASSGQVETQYF,TGTGCCAGCAGTGGACAGGTGGAGACCCAGTACTTC
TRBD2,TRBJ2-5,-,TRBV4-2,CASSHPTMGLAGRRETQYF,TGTGCCAGCAGCCATCCTACCATGGGGCTAGCGGGAAGGAGAGAGACCCAGTACTTC
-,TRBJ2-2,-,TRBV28,CASSLVRGRESGELFF,TGTGCCAGCAGTTTAGTCCGTGGTAGGGAATCCGGGGAGCTGTTTTTT
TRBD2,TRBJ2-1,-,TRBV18,CASSPPGLNNEQFF,TGTGCCAGCTCACCTCCGGGACTAAACAATGAGCAGTTCTTC
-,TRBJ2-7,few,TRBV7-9,CASSFRAGSSYEQYF,TGTGCCAGCAGCTTCCGAGCAGGGAGCTCCTACGAGCAGTACTTC
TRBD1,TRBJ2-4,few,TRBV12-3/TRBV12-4,CASSGTGGYIQYF,TGTGCCAGCAGTGGGACAGGGGGATACATTCAGTACTTC
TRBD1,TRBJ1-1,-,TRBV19,CASRLNRGIETEAFF,TGTGCCAGTCGCCTGAACAGGGGCATAGAGACTGAAGCTTTCTTT
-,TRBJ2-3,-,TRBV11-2,CASSSSPADTQYF,TGTGCCAGCAGCTCGAGTCCTGCAGATACGCAGTATTTT
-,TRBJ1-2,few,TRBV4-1,CASSQQGLGYTF,TGCGCCAGCAGCCAACAGGGGCTTGGCTACACCTTC
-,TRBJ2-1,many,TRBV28,CASSSLVSSYNEQFF,TGTGCCAGCAGTTCACTCGTAAGCTCCTACAATGAGCAGTTCTTC
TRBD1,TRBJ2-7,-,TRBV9,CASSINAGTGDYEQYF,TGTGCCAGCAGCATTAACGCCGGGACAGGGGACTACGAGCAGTACTTC
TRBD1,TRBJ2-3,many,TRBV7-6,CASSLVAGGADTQYF,TGTGCCAGCAGCTTAGTAGCAGGGGGCGCAGATACGCAGTATTTT
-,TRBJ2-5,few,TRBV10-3,CATRPGSSQETQYF,TGTGCCACACGACCGGGCAGCAGCCAAGAGACCCAGTACTTC
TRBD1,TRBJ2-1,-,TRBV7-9,CASSLIKSRDRVDEQFF,TGTGCCAGCAGCTTGATTAAATCCCGGGACAGGGTCGATGAGCAGTTCTTC
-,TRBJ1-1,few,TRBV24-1,CATSDASSGGAGTEAFF,TGTGCCACCAGTGATGCCTCATCGGGGGGCGCGGGAACTGAAGCTTTCTTT
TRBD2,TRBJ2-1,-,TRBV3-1,CASSRQSGGWFF,TGTGCCAGCAGCCGGCAAAGCGGGGGCTGGTTCTTC
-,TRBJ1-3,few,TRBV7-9,CASSSSVLSGNTIYF,TGTGCCAGCAGCTCCTCAGTACTCTCTGGAAACACCATATATTTT
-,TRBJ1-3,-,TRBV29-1,CSVEASVHGNTIYF,TGCAGCGTTGAAGCTTCTGTCCATGGAAACACCATATATTTT
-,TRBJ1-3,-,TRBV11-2,CASSHAGGTIYF,TGTGCCAGCAGCCATGCCGGGGGTACCATATATTTT
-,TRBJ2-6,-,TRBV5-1,CASSRISTGSGANVLTF,TGCGCCAGCAGCAGAATTTCGACTGGCTCTGGGGCCAACGTCCTGACTTTC
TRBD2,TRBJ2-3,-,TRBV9,CASSVVSGTSDTQYF,TGTGCCAGCAGCGTAGTTAGCGGGACTTCAGATACGCAGTATTTT
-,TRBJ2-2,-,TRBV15,CATSRDLGAQSRELFF,TGTGCCACCAGCAGAGATCTCGGGGCCCAGAGTCGGGAGCTGTTTTTT
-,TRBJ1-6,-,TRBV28,CASSFGGTYNSPLHF,TGTGCCAGCAGTTTCGGGGGTACCTATAATTCACCCCTCCACTTT
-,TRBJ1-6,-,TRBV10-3,CAISLSDNSPLHF,TGTGCCATCAGTCTCAGTGATAATTCACCCCTCCACTTT
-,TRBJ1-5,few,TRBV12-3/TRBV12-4,CASSFGRINQPQHF,TGTGCCAGCAGTTTCGGACGGATCAATCAGCCCCAGCATTTT
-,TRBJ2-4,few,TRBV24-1,CATSDPLDSLNIQYF,TGTGCCACCAGTGATCCTTTGGACAGTTTAAACATTCAGTACTTC
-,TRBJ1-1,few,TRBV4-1,CASRTLGLNTEAFF,TGCGCCAGTCGGACCTTGGGGTTGAACACTGAAGCTTTCTTT
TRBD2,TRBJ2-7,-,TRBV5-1,CASSLAGLAGVYEQYF,TGCGCCAGCAGCTTGGCAGGACTAGCGGGGGTCTACGAGCAGTACTTC
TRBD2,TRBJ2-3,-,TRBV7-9,CASSLANLVTSGGTDTQYF,TGTGCCAGCAGCTTAGCGAATTTGGTTACTAGCGGGGGCACAGATACGCAGTATTTT
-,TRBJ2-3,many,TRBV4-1,CASSQIGLTTDTQYF,TGCGCCAGCAGCCAGATAGGACTAACCACAGATACGCAGTATTTT
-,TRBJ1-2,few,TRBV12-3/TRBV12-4,CASSLKWGLDGYTF,TGTGCCAGCAGCCTGAAATGGGGGCTGGATGGCTACACCTTC
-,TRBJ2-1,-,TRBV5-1,CASSSAGGGGLSSYNEQFF,TGCGCCAGCAGCTCCGCAGGGGGCGGGGGGCTGAGCTCCTACAATGAGCAGTTCTTC
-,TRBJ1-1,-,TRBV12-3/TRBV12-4,CASSPSGRGGTEAFF,TGTGCCAGCAGTCCGTCGGGGAGGGGTGGCACTGAAGCTTTCTTT
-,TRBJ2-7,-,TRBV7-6,CASSLDGHSSSYEQYF,TGTGCCAGCAGCTTAGACGGACACAGTAGCTCCTACGAGCAGTACTTC
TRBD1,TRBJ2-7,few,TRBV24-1,CATSDGTGGSYEQYF,TGTGCCACCAGTGATGGTACAGGGGGATCCTACGAGCAGTACTTC
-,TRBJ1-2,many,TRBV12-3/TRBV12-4,CASSLRSPNYGYTF,TGTGCCAGCAGTTTAAGGAGTCCTAACTATGGCTACACCTTC
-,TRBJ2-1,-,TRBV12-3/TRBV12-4,CASRRLVNEQFF,TGTGCCAGCAGGAGACTAGTTAATGAGCAGTTCTTC
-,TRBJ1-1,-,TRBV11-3,CASSPYLGPMNTEAFF,TGTGCCAGCAGTCCCTACTTAGGACCGATGAACACTGAAGCTTTCTTT
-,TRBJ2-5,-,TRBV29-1,CSVVDRTFQETQYF,TGCAGCGTTGTCGACAGAACCTTCCAAGAGACCCAGTACTTC
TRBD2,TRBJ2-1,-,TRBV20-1,CSASKREASSYNEQFF,TGCAGTGCTAGTAAGCGGGAGGCCTCCTCCTACAATGAGCAGTTCTTC
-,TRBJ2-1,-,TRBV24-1,CATSDFYSGGQFF,TGTGCCACCAGTGATTTCTACAGTGGTGGGCAGTTCTTC
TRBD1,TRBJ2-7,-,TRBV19,CASSITSTGAYEQYF,TGTGCCAGTAGTATAACCTCGACAGGGGCCTACGAGCAGTACTTC
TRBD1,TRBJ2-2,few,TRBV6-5,CASHRQGNTGELFF,TGTGCCAGCCATCGACAGGGGAACACCGGGGAGCTGTTTTTT
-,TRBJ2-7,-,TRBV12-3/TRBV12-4,CASRRDNHVEQYF,TGTGCCAGCCGCCGGGACAACCACGTCGAGCAGTACTTC
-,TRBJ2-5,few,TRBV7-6,CASSGTVVETQYF,TGTGCCAGCAGCGGGACCGTGGTGGAGACCCAGTACTTC
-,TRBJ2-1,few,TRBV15,CATSNRGLYNEQFF,TGTGCCACCAGCAATCGCGGCCTCTACAATGAGCAGTTCTTC
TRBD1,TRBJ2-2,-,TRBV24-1,CATTGGQGLNTGELFF,TGTGCCACCACCGGAGGACAGGGTTTAAACACCGGGGAGCTGTTTTTT
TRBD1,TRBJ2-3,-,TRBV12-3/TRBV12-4,CASSPGQQPPSDTQYF,TGTGCCAGCAGTCCGGGACAGCAACCTCCCTCAGATACGCAGTATTTT
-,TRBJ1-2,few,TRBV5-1,CASSNGQNYGYTF,TGCGCCAGCAGTAACGGACAAAACTATGGCTACACCTTC
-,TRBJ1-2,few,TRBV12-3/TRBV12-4,CASSLQGSEGYTF,TGTGCCAGCAGTTTACAGGGTTCGGAGGGCTACACCTTC